Presented here are 5 T cell receptor beta chains from one specimen sequenced in a study of regulatory dendritic cells for organ transplantation. Sorted subsets were CFSE-labeled and cultured roughly five days with allogeneic dendritic cells. These receptors are not linked to any known antigen. Method: immunoSEQ multiplex PCR; TCRdb's copy keeps in-frame clones and lacks some. The sample yields 12,000 or so clones, about three fifths seen once. The sample consisted of naive CD8+ T cells from blood cultured with dendritic cells. Subset reported: CD45RA+ naive T cells. Receptor source: a human donor in good health.

Sample share makes this clone medium-sized. This CDR3 reads CASSLGRDRGSVGYTF. As DNA, the CDR3 is TGCGCCAGCAGCTTGGGCCGGGACAGGGGTTCAGTTGGCTACACCTTC. The chain combines TRBV5-1 with TRBJ1-2, with 10 bases aligning to TRBD1. V lost 0 bases, J lost 7 bases, and 9 bases stayed unmatched. The CDR3 loop spans 16 amino acids. Germline CDR1 SGHRS, CDR2 YFSETQ. The full variable domain, rest sourced from reference TRBV5-1 and TRBJ1-2, is KAGVTQTPRYLIKTRGQQVTLSCSPISGHRSVSWYQQTPGQGLQFLFEYFSETQRNKGNFPGRFSGRQFSNSRSEMNVSTLELGDSALYLCASSLGRDRGSVGYTFGSGTRLTVV.

This rearrangement joins TRBV11-3 to TRBJ2-1; D remains ambiguous. The CDR3 runs 13 residues. The V and J ends lost 1 base and 6 bases respectively, with 7 bases between them. Germline V gene lookup returns CDR1 SGHNT and CDR2 YENEEA. CDR3 DNA sequence: TGTGCCAGCAGCTTAGGACATTTCAATGAGCAGTTCTTC. Its protein is CASSLGHFNEQFF.

The rearrangement links TRBV7-9 to TRBJ2-3, with D possibly TRBD2 on 6 matching bases. The CDR3 extends over 13 amino acids. Trimming pared 1 base from V and 4 bases from J, leaving 6 bases between. The germline CDR1 and CDR2 sequences are SEHNR and FQNEAQ (reference sequence). CDR3 loop: CASSLGGADTQYF. CDR3 nucleotides: TGTGCCAGCAGCTTAGGGGGGGCAGATACGCAGTATTTT.

This clone was observed a few times. The chain combines TRBV21-1 with TRBJ2-7; the table assigns TRBD2, which was not confirmed against the DNA. TRBV21-1 is annotated as a pseudogene. The CDR3 sequence is 16 residues long. The CDR3 DNA follows: TGTGCCAGCAGCACTCGAGACGGAGCGATCTCCTACGAGCAGTACTTC. This gives the protein CASSTRDGAISYEQYF.

The rearrangement joins TRBV19 to TRBJ2-7, with TRBD1 as a possible D gene (6 bases). CDR3 length equals 14 residues. The germline gives CDR1 LNHDA, CDR2 SQIVND (reference sequence). Trimming removed 1 base from V and 1 base from J, with 8 bases in between. The CDR3 sequence: CASSIGQESYEQYF. The CDR3 coding sequence is TGTGCCAGTAGTATAGGACAGGAGTCCTACGAGCAGTACTTC.